The present entry profiles one TCR beta chain with its context. Its cognate antigen has yet to be identified. The input lacks base qualities; no much larger clone sits a single base away. This sample was included in a study of T-cell reconstitution after alpha-beta-depleted transplantation in children (dated by TCRdb to about 2016). Concerning the study at large: Using TCR repertoire profiling, the study quantitatively followed how T-cell immune reconstitution unfolded in children after TCRalphabeta/CD19-depleted allogeneic hematopoietic cell transplantation.

Libraries came from PCR. TCRdb names Illumina HiSeq 2500 as the instrument used. TCR libraries were prepared with molecular barcoding, using unique molecular identifiers to normalize TCRbeta repertoire quantification. TCRdb handled the public reads itself, with Q25 trimming in fastp and clone calling in MiXCR, and kept productive beta chains. Rows are unified per CDR3 protein, each entry keeping the most common DNA and genes. This sample gives around 380,000 distinct CDR3 sequences in total; 11% of them show up just once. 4.5% to 7% of the sample goes to the ten largest clones. As encoded in the germline V gene, CDR1 is SNHLY while CDR2 is FYNNEI. The cysteine opens and the phenylalanine closes a CDR3 of 14 amino acids. Only the CDR3 DNA is retained, 42 bases long and in frame from the first base. V has 6 bases trimmed and J has 10 bases trimmed; junction bases matching no gene number 8.

This specimen was PBMCs from the stem cell graft donor, taken from the stem cell graft. The chain is encoded by TRBV2 joined to TRBJ1-6; 8 bases in the junction line up with TRBD1. The sequence was obtained from a human donor who donated a stem cell graft to a child with acute myeloid leukemia. The DNA is as follows: TGTGCCAGCAGCAATCAGGGGGCCTCCTCACCCCTCCACTTT. It specifies CASSNQGASSPLHF.